The 2 T cell receptor beta chains in this list originate from one sample, sequenced in a study of immune evolution from preneoplasia to lung adenocarcinoma (dated by TCRdb to the early 2020s). Library prep was done by the immunoSEQ multiplex PCR assay. The immuneACCESS repertoire file appears here via TCRdb, limited to in-frame rearrangements. These files lack a portion of the clones; in checked studies, under half of the deficit traces to unresolved V genes, and the cause of the others is not known. The sample table shows roughly 8,100 clones, and roughly 74% are seen once. The biggest ten clones account for about 8.5% of the sample. Sequencing was done on a sample of FFPE atypical adenomatous hyperplasia tissue from the lung. Sample cell subset or site, as interpreted from the label and publication: atypical adenomatous hyperplasia (AAH), lung preneoplasia. The source is a donor of 70 years or more with lung adenocarcinoma. Some clones in this sample may be carry-over from other donors' samples.

Concerning this clone itself: In this CDR3 the conserved last residue, phenylalanine or tryptophan, is missing, so a read error is likely. In DNA, the CDR3 is TGTGCCAGCAGCTCCGAGGGTCGGCGCGGTCAGCCCCAGCATCTT. It is translated as CASSSEGRRGQPQHL. The rearrangement links TRBV7-2 to TRBJ1-5; D is uncertain. This CDR3 comprises 15 residues. Germline V gene sequence: CDR1 SGHTA, CDR2 FQGNSA. V was pared by 4 bases and J by 6 bases, with 16 bases between.

J is TRBJ2-1 and V is TRBV27; maybe TRBD2 (6 bases). CDR3 length equals 15 residues. Germline lookup yields CDR1 MNHEY and CDR2 SMNVEV (reference sequence). Trimming stripped 5 bases from V and 1 base from J, with 12 bases between. The CDR3, as DNA: TGTGCCAGCAGTCCGGGAGCTTGGTCCTACAATGAGCAGTTCTTC. It specifies CASSPGAWSYNEQFF.